This T cell receptor beta chain was captured by sequencing in a study of Ad26.COV2.S vaccination and SARS-CoV-2 variants. Whole-study context: The authors gave Ad26.COV2.S intramuscularly, either once or twice 56 days apart.

In the case of this clone: Its antigen remains unknown.

Points from the study as a whole: The breadth of spike-specific CD8+ and CD4+ T cell responses after vaccination was reportedly substantial. Vaccine recipients showed a spike-specific TCR breadth that was higher than in placebo recipients.

Treatment defined: roughly 19 received Ad26.COV2.S at low or high dose, single or two shots; roughly 5 received placebo; per-sample allocation not given. Following the first vaccine or placebo injection, samples were taken on day 63. A Boston donor was an adult aged 18-55 years. Sequenced by immunoSEQ multiplex PCR; TCRdb stores in-frame clones only, minus some. This sample has roughly 680,000 clones; more than 70% occur once, and the top ten carry about 1.5%. This CDR3 region has 15 residues. Germline assignment: CDR1 MDHEN and CDR2 SYDVKM. Trimming took 6 bases from V and 0 from J, leaving 15 bases between them.

The receptor was derived from a person aged 18 to 65 who received the Ad26.COV2.S COVID-19 vaccine or a placebo. The material sequenced was peripheral blood, taken in a trial of Ad26.COV2.S vaccine versus placebo. The chain couples TRBV28 to TRBJ2-7; the D gene is possibly TRBD2 (5 bases). The CDR3 loop is CASSPQRISSYEQYF. The CDR3 DNA reads as TGTGCCAGCAGCCCCCAGCGGATAAGCTCCTACGAGCAGTACTTC.